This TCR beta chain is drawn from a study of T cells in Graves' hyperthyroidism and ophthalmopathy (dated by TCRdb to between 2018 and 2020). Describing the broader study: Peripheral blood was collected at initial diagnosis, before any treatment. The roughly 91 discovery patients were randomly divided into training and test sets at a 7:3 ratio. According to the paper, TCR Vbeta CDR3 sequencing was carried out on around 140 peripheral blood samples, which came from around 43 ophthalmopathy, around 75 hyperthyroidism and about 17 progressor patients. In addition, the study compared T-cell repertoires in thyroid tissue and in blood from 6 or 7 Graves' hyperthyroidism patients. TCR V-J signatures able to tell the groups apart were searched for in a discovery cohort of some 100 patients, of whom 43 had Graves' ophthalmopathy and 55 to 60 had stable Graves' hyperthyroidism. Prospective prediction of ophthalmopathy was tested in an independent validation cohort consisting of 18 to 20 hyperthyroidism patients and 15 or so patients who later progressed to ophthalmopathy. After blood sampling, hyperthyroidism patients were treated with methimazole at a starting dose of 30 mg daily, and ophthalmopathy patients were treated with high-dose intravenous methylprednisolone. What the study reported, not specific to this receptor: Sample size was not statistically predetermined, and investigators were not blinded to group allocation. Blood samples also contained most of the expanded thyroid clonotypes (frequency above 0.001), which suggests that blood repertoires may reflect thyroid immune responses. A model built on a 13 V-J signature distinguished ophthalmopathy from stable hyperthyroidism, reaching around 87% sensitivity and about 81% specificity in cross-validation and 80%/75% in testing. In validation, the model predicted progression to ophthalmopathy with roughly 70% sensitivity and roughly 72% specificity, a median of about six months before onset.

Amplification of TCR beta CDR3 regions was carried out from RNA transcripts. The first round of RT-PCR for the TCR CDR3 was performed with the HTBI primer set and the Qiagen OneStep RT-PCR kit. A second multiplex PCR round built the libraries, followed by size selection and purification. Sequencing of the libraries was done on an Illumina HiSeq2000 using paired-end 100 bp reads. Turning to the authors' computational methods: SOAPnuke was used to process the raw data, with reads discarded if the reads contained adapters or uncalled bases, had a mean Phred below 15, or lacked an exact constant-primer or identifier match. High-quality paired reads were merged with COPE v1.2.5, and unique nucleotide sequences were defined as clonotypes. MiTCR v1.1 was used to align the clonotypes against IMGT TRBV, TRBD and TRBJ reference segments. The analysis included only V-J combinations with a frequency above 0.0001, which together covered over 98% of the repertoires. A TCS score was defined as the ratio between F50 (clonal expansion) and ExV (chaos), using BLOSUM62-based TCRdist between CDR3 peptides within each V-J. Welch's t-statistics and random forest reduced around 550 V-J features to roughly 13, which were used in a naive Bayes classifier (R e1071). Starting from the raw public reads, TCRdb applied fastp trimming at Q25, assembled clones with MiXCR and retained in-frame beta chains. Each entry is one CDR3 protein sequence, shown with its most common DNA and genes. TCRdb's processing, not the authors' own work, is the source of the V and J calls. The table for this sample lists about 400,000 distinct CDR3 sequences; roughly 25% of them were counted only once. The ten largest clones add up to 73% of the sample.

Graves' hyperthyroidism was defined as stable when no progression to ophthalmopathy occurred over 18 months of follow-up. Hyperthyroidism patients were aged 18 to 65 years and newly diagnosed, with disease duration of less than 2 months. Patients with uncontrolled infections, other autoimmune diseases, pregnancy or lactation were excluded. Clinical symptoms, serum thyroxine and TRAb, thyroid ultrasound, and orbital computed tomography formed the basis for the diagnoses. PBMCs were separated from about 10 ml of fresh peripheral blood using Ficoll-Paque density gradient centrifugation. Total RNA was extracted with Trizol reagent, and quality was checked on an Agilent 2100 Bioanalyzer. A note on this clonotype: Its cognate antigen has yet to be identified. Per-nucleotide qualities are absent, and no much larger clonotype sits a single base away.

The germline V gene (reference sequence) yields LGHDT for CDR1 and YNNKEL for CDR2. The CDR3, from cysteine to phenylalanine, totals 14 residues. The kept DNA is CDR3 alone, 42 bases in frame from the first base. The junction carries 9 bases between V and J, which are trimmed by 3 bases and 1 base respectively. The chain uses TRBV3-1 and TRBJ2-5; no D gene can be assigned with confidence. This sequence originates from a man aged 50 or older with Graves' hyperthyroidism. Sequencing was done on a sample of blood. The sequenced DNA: TGTGCCAGCAGCCACCGGAGATTCCAAGAGACCCAGTACTTC. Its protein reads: CASSHRRFQETQYF.